This T cell receptor (beta chain) was identified in a study of T cell changes during pregnancy in multiple sclerosis. Produced via immunoSEQ multiplex PCR; TCRdb's table is partial and in-frame only. This table holds tens of thousands of clones, roughly nine tenths found once. The CDR3 is 13 amino acids. Per the germline V gene, CDR1 is SNHLY and CDR2 is FYNNEI. The V gene lost 11 bases and the J gene lost 4 bases, with 14 bases spanning the gap. This clone has more than one count but fewer than ten. The rearrangement joins TRBV2 to TRBJ2-2; tentatively, D is TRBD2 (6 bases). This specimen was CD8+ T cells from peripheral blood mononuclear cells, taken in the second trimester of pregnancy. The source is a female donor with multiple sclerosis, enrolled in a pregnancy study. The CDR3 sequence is CAARGKGTGELFF. In nucleotides, the CDR3 is TGTGCCGCACGGGGGAAAGGCACCGGGGAGCTGTTTTTT.